Described below is a single T cell receptor beta chain sequence and its context. Its antigen remains unknown. These data originate in a study of cytomegalovirus exposure and HLA in healthy donors. Findings of the study overall: Rare TCR sequences dominated, though some public TCRs recurred in many donors.

Amplification used 60 Vbeta primers and 13 Jbeta primers. Assay used: immunoSEQ multiplex PCR; TCRdb lists only in-frame clones, some missing. The profile covers 150,000 to 200,000 clones, with about four fifths appearing a single time and approximately 1.1% taken by the ten largest. Sequenced sample: PBMCs. The clonotype comes from a woman aged 40-49 years in good health and CMV-seronegative.

The CDR3 sequence: CSVDWAAGANVLTF. The CDR3 DNA reads as TGCAGCGTTGACTGGGCAGCTGGGGCCAACGTCCTGACTTTC. This chain uses TRBV29-1 with TRBJ2-6; D gene unclear. CDR3 length: 14 amino acids. Germline V gives CDR1 SQVTM, CDR2 ANQGSEA. The germline V and J ends were trimmed by 3 bases and 2 bases, with 8 bases remaining between them.